These 25 T cell receptor beta chains were sequenced from one sample in a study of read filtering for tumor transcriptome and immune sequencing. This library used roughly 400 ng RNA and molecular barcoded adaptors spanning alpha/delta and beta/gamma chains. One entry per CDR3 protein results from TCRdb running MiXCR on the reads. The sample includes about 93,000 distinct CDR3 sequences, 20% to 25% of them seen just once. Sequenced: a population of CD138-negative cells sorted from bone marrow. The receptors originated from a donor at least 40 years old with multiple myeloma.

The rearrangement joins TRBV5-1 to TRBJ2-3; D is unclear. Per the germline V gene, CDR1 is SGHRS and CDR2 is YFSETQ. V was trimmed by 0 bases and J by 0 bases, leaving 14 bases between them. This CDR3 contains 17 residues. In DNA form, the CDR3 reads TGCGCCAGCAGCTTGGCCGTGATAGCCCCTAGCACAGATACGCAGTATTTT. It is translated as CASSLAVIAPSTDTQYF.

This clonotype has ten or more counts. The chain carries TRBV7-8 and TRBJ2-3; TRBD1 agrees at 9 bases. Germline-derived CDR1 and CDR2 are SGHVS and FQNEAQ. The CDR3 length is 16 residues. Losses at the gene ends were 1 base for V and 6 bases for J; bases not matched to a gene: 8. In nucleotides, the CDR3 is TGTGCCAGCAGCTTAGTGCCCGGGACAGGGTTGGATACGCAGTATTTT. It encodes CASSLVPGTGLDTQYF.

The chain recombines TRBV20-1 with TRBJ2-2; D call uncertain. Trimming left V 8 bases short and J 2 bases short, with 12 bases between. The CDR3 runs 13 residues. CDR1 and CDR2 (germline): DFQATT, SNEGSKA (reference sequence). Here the CDR3 reads CSPKLINTGELFF. DNA for the CDR3: TGCAGTCCAAAACTGATAAACACCGGGGAGCTGTTTTTT.

This clonotype was detected only a few times. The V and J genes are TRBV20-1 and TRBJ1-5; D may be TRBD1 (6 bases). The CDR3 contains 13 residues. Germline loops: CDR1 DFQATT, CDR2 SNEGSKA (reference sequence). Trimming removed 6 bases from V and 7 bases from J, with 16 bases in between. CDR3 in amino acids: CSARTGGEQPQHF. The CDR3 nucleotides are TGCAGTGCCCGAACCGGGGGCGAACAGCCCCAGCATTTT.

Comments on this clonotype: A much bigger clone sits one base away, suggesting this may be a read error. The gene calls are TRBV5-1 and TRBJ1-2; no definite D call. V dropped 7 bases and J dropped 3 bases, with 10 bases sitting between them. The CDR3 runs 12 residues. CDR1 is SGHRS and CDR2 is YFSETQ in the germline V gene. DNA of the CDR3: TGCGCCAGCGGAGTAGGAGACTATGGCTACACCTTC. Translation: CASGVGDYGYTF.

This rearrangement joins TRBV5-1 to TRBJ2-5; 7 bases line up with TRBD1. CDR3 size: 14 residues. Germline lookup yields CDR1 SGHRS and CDR2 YFSETQ. Germline trimming cut 2 bases from V and 1 base from J; bases unmatched to any gene: 2. Here the CDR3 reads CASSFRDSQETQYF. The CDR3 DNA reads as TGCGCCAGCAGCTTCCGGGACAGCCAAGAGACCCAGTACTTC.

This clonotype was seen ten or more times. The J gene is TRBJ2-1, the V gene TRBV28; no clear D gene. The germline V gene has CDR1 MDHEN and CDR2 SYDVKM. This CDR3 has 14 residues. The V gene lost 3 bases and the J gene lost 0 bases, with 6 bases spanning the gap. The CDR3 here is CASSLLSSYNEQFF. DNA for the CDR3: TGTGCCAGCAGTTTGCTGAGCTCCTACAATGAGCAGTTCTTC. Together with reference TRBV28 and TRBJ2-1, the CDR3 gives the full variable domain: DVKVTQSSRYLVKRTGEKVFLECVQDMDHENMFWYRQDPGLGLRLIYFSYDVKMKEKGDIPEGYSVSREKKERFSLILESASTNQTSMYLCASSLLSSYNEQFFGPGTRLTVL.

This clonotype was seen a handful of times. This chain connects TRBV10-2 to TRBJ2-2; possible D gene TRBD1, 6 bases. V was clipped by 6 bases and J by 4 bases, with 15 bases between them. The CDR3 has 15 residues. Germline loops: CDR1 WSHSY, CDR2 SAAADI. The chain's CDR3 is CASRGEGVGTGELFF. In DNA, the CDR3 is TGCGCCAGCAGGGGAGAGGGGGTGGGCACCGGGGAGCTGTTTTTT.

This clonotype was seen a handful of times. The chain links TRBV5-1 to TRBJ2-1; D ambiguous. V was cut by 0 bases and J by 5 bases, with 6 bases left in between. Germline V gene sequence: CDR1 SGHRS, CDR2 YFSETQ. This CDR3 region has 13 residues. CDR3 nucleotide sequence: TGCGCCAGCAGCTTGGGTATCCACAATGAGCAGTTCTTC. Its translation is CASSLGIHNEQFF.

A note on this clonotype: One base away lies a much larger clone, so this may be a sequencing read error. The chain is built from TRBV6-5 and TRBJ2-1, with D tentatively TRBD1 (5 bases). From germline, CDR1 is MNHEY and CDR2 SVGAGI. The CDR3 runs to 15 residues. This CDR3 reads CASSYFPTGYDEQFF. The DNA of the CDR3 is TGTGCCAGCAGTTACTTCCCCACAGGCTACGATGAGCAGTTCTTC.

This clonotype was recorded many times. This rearrangement joins TRBV12-3 or TRBV12-4 to TRBJ1-2; D uncertain. The CDR3 covers 13 residues. V lost 10 bases to trimming and J lost 4 bases, with 16 bases between them. In nucleotides, the CDR3 is TGTGCCACCCAGAAAGCTACTGCCTATGGCTACACCTTC. As protein: CATQKATAYGYTF.

This clonotype was seen many times. The chain has TRBV2 and TRBJ1-5; D gene unclear. Germline V gene data show CDR1 as SNHLY and CDR2 as FYNNEI. The CDR3 is 14 residues long. V was trimmed by 1 base and J by 3 bases, leaving 7 bases between them. CDR3 in amino acids: CASSEGPYNQPQHF. The CDR3 nucleotides read TGTGCCAGCAGTGAAGGGCCTTACAATCAGCCCCAGCATTTT.

This clonotype occurred many times. The chain links TRBV18 to TRBJ2-1; no definite D call. V lost 2 bases and J lost 0, with 8 bases in between. Germline CDR1 and CDR2: KGHSH and LQKENI. CDR3 length: 15 residues. The DNA for the CDR3 is TGTGCCAGCTCACCAGGGAAACGCTCCTACAATGAGCAGTTCTTC. Translated: CASSPGKRSYNEQFF.

Remarks on this clonotype: One end of the junction fails to match germline, which may point to a read error. The gene calls are TRBV7-9 and TRBJ2-6; 10 bases fit TRBD1. Germline CDR1 and CDR2: SEHNR and FQNEAQ (reference sequence). This CDR3 comprises 20 residues. CDR3 sequence reads: CASSLGGTGEYFSGANILTF. The CDR3 DNA follows: TGTGCCAGCAGCCTCGGGGGGACAGGGGAGTACTTCTCTGGGGCCAACATCCTGACTTTC.

This clonotype was seen many times. This sequence joins TRBV28 and TRBJ2-7; maybe TRBD1 (5 bases). Trimming left V 3 bases short and J 5 bases short, with 20 bases between. Looked up from germline, CDR1 is MDHEN and CDR2 is SYDVKM. This CDR3 has 16 amino acids. The CDR3 coding sequence is TGTGCCAGCAGTTTCCCCATTGGCAGGGCAGAAGACGAGCAGTACTTC. Translated: CASSFPIGRAEDEQYF.

This clonotype has at least ten counts. V and J are TRBV30 and TRBJ2-3; D remains unclear. The CDR3 length is 12 residues. V was pared by 1 base and J by 4 bases, with 6 bases between. In germline, CDR1 is GTSNPN, CDR2 SVGIG (reference sequence). CDR3 protein: CAWSENSDTQYF. CDR3 DNA sequence: TGTGCCTGGAGTGAAAACTCAGATACGCAGTATTTT.

This chain uses TRBV5-1 with TRBJ2-7, with TRBD1 identical over 9 bases. There are 16 residues in the CDR3. The germline V gene has CDR1 SGHRS and CDR2 YFSETQ. Unmatched junction bases numbered 8, after V lost 0 bases and J lost 4 bases. The DNA for the CDR3 is TGCGCCAGCAGCTTGGAAGGTCCGGGACAGGGTTACGAGCAGTACTTC. The encoded protein is CASSLEGPGQGYEQYF.

Of note for this clonotype: A much larger clone lies one base from this, so it may be a read error. The CDR3 loop reads CSARAGDNYGYAF. For the CDR3, the DNA is TGCAGTGCTAGAGCAGGGGATAACTATGGCTACGCCTTC. The V gene is TRBV20-1, the J gene TRBJ1-2; a possible D gene is TRBD1 (6 bases). This CDR3 is built from 13 residues. Germline V lookup: CDR1 DFQATT, CDR2 SNEGSKA (reference sequence).

This clonotype was seen ten or more times. As DNA, the CDR3 is TGCAGCGGGGCGGACTTTTTCAATGAGCAGTTCTTC. Its protein is CSGADFFNEQFF. The rearrangement uses TRBV29-1 and TRBJ2-1, with D perhaps matching TRBD2 (5 bases). Deletions cut 7 bases from V and 6 bases from J, with 13 bases between. The CDR3 covers 12 residues. Per germline, CDR1 SQVTM and CDR2 ANQGSEA.

This chain uses TRBV11-3 with TRBJ2-5; TRBD1 matches at 7 bases. The CDR3 has 14 amino acids. J lost 5 bases, V lost 5 bases, and 8 bases had no gene match. CDR1 is SGHNT and CDR2 is YENEEA in the germline V gene. The CDR3 DNA sequence: TGTGCCAGCAGCCGAACACAGGGGTTTGAGACCCAGTACTTC. This sequence encodes CASSRTQGFETQYF.

On this clonotype itself: Just one base apart from a much larger clone, this may be a read error. The chain has TRBV6-6 and TRBJ1-6; a possible D gene is TRBD1 (5 bases). Looked up from germline, CDR1 is MNHNY and CDR2 is SVGAGI (reference sequence). The CDR3 length is 17 residues. Trimming took off 0 bases at V and 10 bases at J, with 19 bases between the two ends. The CDR3 region is CASSYSGTGLASSPLHF. The CDR3 DNA reads TGTGCCAGCAGTTACTCCGGGACCGGGCTAGCGAGCTCACCCCTCCACTTT.

The sample holds many counts of this clonotype. This chain connects TRBV11-2 to TRBJ2-1; 11 positions agree with TRBD1. The CDR3 runs 15 residues. Trimming cost V 3 bases and J 4 bases; bases outside gene matches: 2. Germline CDR1 is SGHAT and CDR2 is FQNNGV. The CDR3 sequence: CASSFGTGGYNEQFF. As DNA, the CDR3 is TGTGCCAGCAGCTTTGGGACAGGGGGATACAATGAGCAGTTCTTC.

Remarks on this clonotype: This may stem from a read error, because a much larger clone lies one nucleotide away. V usage is TRBV28 and J usage is TRBJ1-5; unclear D gene. In germline, CDR1 is MDHEN, CDR2 SYDVKM. The CDR3 extends over 16 amino acids. The CDR3 loop reads CVSSSSPWYSNQPQHF. Here the CDR3 DNA reads TGTGTCAGCAGTTCCTCCCCGTGGTATAGCAATCAGCCCCAGCATTTT.

The rearrangement uses TRBV7-9 and TRBJ2-5; D possibly corresponds to TRBD1 (5 bases). The germline V gene encodes CDR1 SEHNR and CDR2 FQNEAQ (reference sequence). The CDR3 spans 14 residues. Trimming stripped 2 bases from V and 5 bases from J, with 12 bases between. The chain's CDR3 is CASSLTQAWETQYF. The DNA of the CDR3 is TGTGCCAGCAGCTTAACACAGGCATGGGAGACCCAGTACTTC.

This clonotype came up a few times. This chain links TRBV4-1 with TRBJ1-2, with D unclear. V gave up 1 base and J gave up 3 bases, with 12 bases separating them. The CDR3 loop spans 15 amino acids. The germline gives CDR1 MGHRA, CDR2 YSYEKL. Here the CDR3 reads CASSQVLTEYYGYTF. CDR3 DNA sequence: TGCGCCAGCAGCCAAGTATTGACGGAGTACTATGGCTACACCTTC.